This T cell receptor (beta chain) was identified in a study of response to subunit inactivated influenza vaccine. Findings and caveats of the study: It was the authors' suggestion that each seasonal influenza vaccination recruits few new T cells.

This clonotype turned up a few times. What it recognizes is unknown. TCRdb reprocessed the RT-PCR reads via MiXCR and lists one record per CDR3 protein. The data contain around 650,000 distinct CDR3 sequences, 15% to 17% of them seen just once; the ten biggest clones take up 11%. The clonotype comes from a man aged 50 to 60 who received an inactivated influenza vaccine. The starting material was PBMCs from blood, obtained roughly 13 days after vaccination.

CDR3 bases: TGCAGCGTTCAAAAGGGGGCGGGAGGCTCCTACAATGAGCAGTTCTTC. Translated: CSVQKGAGGSYNEQFF. The chain carries TRBV29-1 and TRBJ2-1, with D perhaps TRBD2 (8 bases). Germline-derived CDR1 and CDR2 are SQVTM and ANQGSEA. This CDR3 is built from 16 residues. Between the trimmed V and J ends, which lost 5 bases and 0 bases, there was a span of 17 bases.